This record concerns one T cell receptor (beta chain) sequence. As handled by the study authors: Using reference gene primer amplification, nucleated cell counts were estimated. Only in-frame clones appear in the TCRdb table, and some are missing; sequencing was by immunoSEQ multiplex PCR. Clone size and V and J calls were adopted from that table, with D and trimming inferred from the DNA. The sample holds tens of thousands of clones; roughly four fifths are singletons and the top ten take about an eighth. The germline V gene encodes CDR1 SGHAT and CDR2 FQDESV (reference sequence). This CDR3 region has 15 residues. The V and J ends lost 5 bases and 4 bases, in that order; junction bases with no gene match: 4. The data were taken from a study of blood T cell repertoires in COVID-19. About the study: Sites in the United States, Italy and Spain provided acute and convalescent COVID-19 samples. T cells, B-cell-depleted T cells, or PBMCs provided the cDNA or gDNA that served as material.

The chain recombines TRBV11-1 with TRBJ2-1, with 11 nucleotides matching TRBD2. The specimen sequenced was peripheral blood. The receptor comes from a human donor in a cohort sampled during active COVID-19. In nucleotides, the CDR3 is TGTGCCAGCAGCGTATCTAGCGGGGGGTACAATGAGCAGTTCTTC. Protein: CASSVSSGGYNEQFF.